Following are 21 T cell receptor beta chains from one sample sequenced in a study of blood T cell repertoires in COVID-19. This table comes from immunoSEQ multiplex PCR, and its TCRdb copy is limited to in-frame clones, with some not included. This repertoire shows some 270,000 clones, 80% to 85% found once; its top ten account for around 3.6%. The source material was PBMCs or T cells enriched from blood (not recorded which). The receptors stem from a man aged 50-60 years who had recovered from COVID-19.

This clone occurred once. DNA for the CDR3: TGTGCCAGCAGTGACAGGGGAGAGACCCAGTACTTC. This sequence encodes CASSDRGETQYF. The chain combines TRBV6-1 with TRBJ2-5, with a tentative D call TRBD1 (6 bases). Germline V gene sequence: CDR1 MNHNS, CDR2 SASEGT. The CDR3 consists of 12 residues. V was pared by 3 bases and J by 4 bases, with 6 bases between.

The rearrangement joins TRBV4-1 to TRBJ2-7; TRBD2 agrees at 7 bases. Germline CDR1 reads MGHRA; CDR2 reads YSYEKL. Germline trimming cut 1 base from V and 2 bases from J; bases unmatched to any gene: 5. This CDR3 contains 15 residues. The CDR3 DNA is TGCGCCAGCAGCCAAGTTTCAACTAGCGCCTACGAGCAGTACTTC. Its translation is CASSQVSTSAYEQYF.

This clone has just a few counts. The CDR3 DNA reads TGCGCCAGCGGCTCGACAGGGGACACCGGGGAGCTGTTTTTT. It yields the protein CASGSTGDTGELFF. V gene TRBV5-1 combines with J gene TRBJ2-2, with 8 bases that match TRBD1. CDR3 length: 14 amino acids. Germline lookup yields CDR1 SGHRS and CDR2 YFSETQ. The V segment lost 7 bases and the J segment 3 bases; nucleotides outside the gene matches: 5.

The chain links TRBV10-3 to TRBJ2-3, with D possibly TRBD2 on 5 matching bases. Per the germline V gene, CDR1 is ENHRY and CDR2 is SYGVKD. The CDR3 consists of 13 residues. V was cut by 6 bases and J by 2 bases, with 9 bases left in between. CDR3 DNA: TGTGCCATCAGGAGCGGTGCCACAGATACGCAGTATTTT. This sequence encodes CAIRSGATDTQYF.

The chain employs TRBV2 and TRBJ2-7, with 13 bases fitting TRBD2. V was clipped by 5 bases and J by 3 bases; unmatched bases: 4. The CDR3 covers 15 residues. Germline V lookup: CDR1 SNHLY, CDR2 FYNNEI. CDR3 nucleotides: TGTGCCAGCAGTCCCGGACTAGCGGGGGACTACGAGCAGTACTTC. As protein: CASSPGLAGDYEQYF.

This clone showed up just a few times. The V call is TRBV7-2, the J call TRBJ2-3; possible D gene TRBD1, 5 bases. CDR1 SGHTA and CDR2 FQGNSA come from the germline V gene. The ends were cut back, 3 bases at V and 8 bases at J, with 12 bases in the middle. The CDR3 consists of 13 residues. CDR3 nucleotide sequence: TGTGCCAGCAGCTTTAGTGAAAGGGGTACGCAGTATTTT. This codes for CASSFSERGTQYF.

CDR3 amino acids: CASGGGNPGANVLTF. For the CDR3, the DNA is TGTGCCAGCGGTGGGGGGAACCCTGGGGCCAACGTCCTGACTTTC. The rearrangement joins TRBV28 to TRBJ2-6; TRBD2 is a possible D gene (6 bases). The CDR3 is made up of 15 amino acids. CDR1 MDHEN and CDR2 SYDVKM come from the germline V gene. Trimming removed 8 bases from V and 2 bases from J, with 13 bases in between.

The rearrangement joins TRBV6-5 to TRBJ1-6; maybe TRBD1 (6 bases). CDR3 size: 14 residues. The germline gives CDR1 MNHEY, CDR2 SVGAGI. V lost 6 bases to trimming and J lost 10 bases, with 16 bases between them. The CDR3 DNA is TGTGCCAGCAGACCCAGGGGATTTGGCTCACCCCTCCACTTT. Encoded protein: CASRPRGFGSPLHF.

The chain uses TRBV7-2 and TRBJ1-2; 9 nucleotides agree with TRBD1. This CDR3 is 16 amino acids long. Unmatched junction bases numbered 4, after V lost 1 base and J lost 1 base. Germline CDR1 reads SGHTA; CDR2 reads FQGNSA. This CDR3 reads CASSLVADRGNYGYTF. The CDR3 DNA reads as TGTGCCAGCAGCTTAGTCGCGGACAGGGGTAACTATGGCTACACCTTC.

The chain couples TRBV28 to TRBJ2-7; no firm D call. Germline V lookup: CDR1 MDHEN, CDR2 SYDVKM. The length of the CDR3 is 14 residues. Trimming removed 5 bases from V and 7 bases from J, with 18 bases in between. The CDR3 loop is CASSTMSEVREQYF. The CDR3 DNA follows: TGTGCCAGCAGTACTATGTCCGAGGTTAGGGAGCAGTACTTC.

This chain joins TRBV27 and TRBJ1-1; perhaps TRBD1 as D (5 bases). The CDR3 runs 13 residues. Deletions cut 6 bases from V and 5 bases from J, with 13 bases between. Looked up from germline, CDR1 is MNHEY and CDR2 is SMNVEV (reference sequence). The CDR3 protein is CASRKDMGTEAFF. CDR3 DNA: TGTGCCAGCAGAAAGGACATGGGGACTGAAGCTTTCTTT.

This chain connects TRBV7-8 to TRBJ1-5; D is unclear. CDR3 length: 14 residues. V dropped 5 bases and J dropped 5 bases, with 13 bases sitting between them. Germline V gene sequence: CDR1 SGHVS, CDR2 FQNEAQ. This CDR3 reads CASSHGELDQPQHF. The CDR3 DNA follows: TGTGCCAGCAGCCACGGGGAGCTTGATCAGCCCCAGCATTTT.

The rearrangement uses TRBV5-4 and TRBJ2-7, with D possibly being TRBD2 (6 bases). V shed 4 bases and J shed 5 bases, with 19 bases lying between them. Germline V CDR1 and CDR2: SGHNT, YYREEE (reference sequence). The length of the CDR3 is 15 residues. The CDR3 DNA sequence: TGTGCCAGCAGCCCCTCGGGGCGGGATTACCACGAGCAGTACTTC. Amino acids: CASSPSGRDYHEQYF. Together with reference TRBV5-4 and TRBJ2-7, the CDR3 gives the full variable domain: ETGVTQSPTHLIKTRGQQVTLRCSSQSGHNTVSWYQQALGQGPQFIFQYYREEENGRGNFPPRFSGLQFPNYSSELNVNALELDDSALYLCASSPSGRDYHEQYFGPGTRLTVT.

In DNA form, the CDR3 reads TGCGCCAGCAGCCAACCGGACAGGGTGGATGCTTTCTTT. Translated, it gives CASSQPDRVDAFF. The chain has TRBV4-1 and TRBJ1-1; 8 nucleotides align to TRBD1. Per the germline V gene, CDR1 is MGHRA and CDR2 is YSYEKL. V shed 2 bases, J shed 11 bases, and the junction held 7 bases outside the gene matches. This CDR3 comprises 13 residues.

The rearrangement links TRBV7-3 to TRBJ1-1; D might be TRBD1 (6 bases). The germline V and J ends were trimmed by 2 bases and 6 bases, with 10 bases remaining between them. CDR3 size: 13 residues. Germline values: CDR1 SGHTA, CDR2 FQGTGA. Written as DNA, the CDR3 is TGTGCCAGCAGCTTAGGGGGCGCCGCTGAAGCTTTCTTT. It yields the protein CASSLGGAAEAFF.

The chain employs TRBV10-3 and TRBJ1-3; 7 bases match TRBD1. The CDR3 is 15 amino acids. V lost 6 bases and J lost 0; bases outside the gene matches: 5. The V gene's germline CDR1 is ENHRY and CDR2 SYGVKD. Written as DNA, the CDR3 is TGTGCCATCAGCCCTCAGGGGGGCTCTGGAAACACCATATATTTT. Encoded protein: CAISPQGGSGNTIYF.

The gene calls are TRBV9 and TRBJ2-1; 7 positions match TRBD2. In germline, CDR1 is SGDLS, CDR2 YYNGEE. J was trimmed by 0 bases and V by 0 bases; bases with no gene match: 6. The CDR3 is 17 amino acids. The CDR3 loop is CASSVGVRGSSYNEQFF. The CDR3 DNA follows: TGTGCCAGCAGCGTAGGGGTGCGGGGGAGCTCCTACAATGAGCAGTTCTTC.

This rearrangement joins TRBV5-1 to TRBJ1-6; TRBD1 agrees at 7 bases. The germline CDR1 and CDR2 sequences are SGHRS and YFSETQ. V gave up 0 bases and J gave up 5 bases; unmatched junction bases: 2. This CDR3 is 15 amino acids long. The CDR3 reads CASSLEGTDNSPLHF. The CDR3 DNA follows: TGCGCCAGCAGCTTGGAAGGGACAGATAATTCACCCCTCCACTTT.

This chain uses TRBV4-2 with TRBJ1-2; 9 bases match TRBD1. The germline V gene has CDR1 LGHNA and CDR2 YNFKEQ. The CDR3 covers 15 residues. The ends lost 5 bases at V and 4 bases at J; junction bases unmatched: 8. CDR3 sequence: CASSSAGTGPYGYTF. In DNA, the CDR3 is TGTGCCAGCAGCTCCGCCGGGACAGGGCCCTATGGCTACACCTTC.

The V call is TRBV5-6, the J call TRBJ1-2, with D maybe TRBD1 (6 bases). The V end was cut by 0 bases, the J end by 8 bases, with 11 bases between. The length of the CDR3 is 13 residues. Per the germline V gene, CDR1 is SGHDT and CDR2 is YYEEEE. The CDR3 DNA follows: TGTGCCAGCAGCTTGGGGGGGCGCGGAGGCTACACCTTC. Protein sequence: CASSLGGRGGYTF. The full variable domain, in which reference TRBV5-6 and TRBJ1-2 provide the parts outside the CDR3, is DAGVTQSPTHLIKTRGQQVTLRCSPKSGHDTVSWYQQALGQGPQFIFQYYEEEERQRGNFPDRFSGHQFPNYSSELNVNALLLGDSALYLCASSLGGRGGYTFGSGTRLTVV.

The chain is built from TRBV19 and TRBJ1-2; D call uncertain. Germline loops: CDR1 LNHDA, CDR2 SQIVND (reference sequence). The ends were cut back, 5 bases at V and 0 bases at J, with 13 bases in the middle. CDR3 length equals 15 residues. The CDR3 loop is CASSYTRFANYGYTF. CDR3 coding DNA: TGTGCCAGTAGTTATACCAGGTTTGCTAACTATGGCTACACCTTC.